The TCR beta chain described here comes from a study of radiotherapy plus CTLA-4 blockade in lung cancer. Repertoires were generated with immunoSEQ multiplex PCR, while TCRdb's copy carries only in-frame clones and drops some. Here the sample spans 39,000 or so clones, 70% to 75% being singletons. This CDR3 is 18 amino acids long. Trimming took off 6 bases at V and 1 base at J, with 19 bases between the two ends. Germline V gene sequence: CDR1 MNHEY, CDR2 SMNVEV (reference sequence). This specimen was peripheral blood, taken from a patient treated with radiotherapy plus ipilimumab. V usage is TRBV27 and J usage is TRBJ2-6; maybe TRBD2 (6 bases). The clonotype comes from a human donor with non-small cell lung cancer who had stable disease on radiotherapy plus ipilimumab. As DNA, the CDR3 is TGTGCCAGCAGCCGACTGGAGGGGATCAATTCTGGGGCCAACGTCCTGACTTTC. Amino acid sequence: CASSRLEGINSGANVLTF.